The 28 T cell receptor beta chains in this list originate from one sample, sequenced in a study of response to subunit inactivated influenza vaccine. TCRdb recomputed calls from the RT-PCR reads with MiXCR, one row per CDR3 protein. Of about 160,000 distinct CDR3 sequences in the sample, approximately 11% were seen once. Sequencing used non-naive T cells sorted from PBMCs, obtained 40 to 50 days after vaccination. Receptors were obtained from a man in his fifties or sixties who received an inactivated influenza vaccine.

The chain couples TRBV30 to TRBJ2-7, with 11 nucleotides matching TRBD1. The CDR3 runs 14 residues. The V segment lost 1 base and the J segment 3 bases; nucleotides outside the gene matches: 2. CDR1 is GTSNPN and CDR2 is SVGIG in the germline V gene (reference sequence). The CDR3 loop reads CAWSGTGGVYEQYF. As DNA, the CDR3 is TGTGCCTGGAGTGGGACAGGGGGCGTCTACGAGCAGTACTTC.

The gene calls are TRBV28 and TRBJ2-1; D is undetermined. CDR1 MDHEN and CDR2 SYDVKM come from the germline V gene. Trimming pared 5 bases from V and 6 bases from J, leaving 20 bases between. This CDR3 is 16 amino acids long. The CDR3 DNA sequence: TGTGCCAGCAGTCTTCTCAGTTATAGGTACTGCAATGAGCAGTTCTTC. It yields the protein CASSLLSYRYCNEQFF.

This clonotype was recorded at least ten times. The chain uses TRBV27 and TRBJ2-2, with D perhaps assigned TRBD1 or TRBD2 (5 bases each). Trimming removed 2 bases from V and 7 bases from J, with 11 bases in between. Per germline, CDR1 MNHEY and CDR2 SMNVEV (reference sequence). This CDR3 is 14 amino acids long. DNA for the CDR3: TGTGCCAGCAGTTTAATAGGGGCGGGCGGGGAGCTGTTTTTT. Encoded protein: CASSLIGAGGELFF.

The chain combines TRBV27 with TRBJ2-5; D may correspond to TRBD1 or TRBD2 (5 bases each). V was trimmed by 6 bases and J by 1 base, leaving 15 bases between them. Germline assignment: CDR1 MNHEY and CDR2 SMNVEV (reference sequence). The CDR3 sequence is 15 residues long. The CDR3 DNA follows: TGTGCCAGCAGCCCCCTTCGAGGGGTCCAAGAGACCCAGTACTTC. Translating it yields CASSPLRGVQETQYF.

This clonotype was observed a few times. V usage is TRBV7-8 and J usage is TRBJ2-3; TRBD2 agrees at 9 bases. CDR3 length equals 15 residues. V was clipped by 1 base and J by 7 bases; unmatched bases: 6. Germline loops: CDR1 SGHVS, CDR2 FQNEAQ. This chain's CDR3 is CASSLEGGGAYTQYF. For the CDR3, the DNA is TGTGCCAGCAGCTTAGAGGGCGGGGGGGCGTATACGCAGTATTTT.

V usage is TRBV27 and J usage is TRBJ2-7; a possible D gene is TRBD1 (5 bases). Germline CDR1 and CDR2: MNHEY and SMNVEV (reference sequence). CDR3 length equals 14 residues. The V end was cut by 5 bases, the J end by 3 bases, with 14 bases between. DNA of the CDR3: TGTGCCAGCAGTCTCGTAGGGGCGCGCTACGAGCAGTACTTC. Its protein is CASSLVGARYEQYF.

The chain employs TRBV20-1 and TRBJ2-1, with 10 bases matching TRBD2. Germline assignment: CDR1 DFQATT and CDR2 SNEGSKA (reference sequence). The CDR3 sequence is 15 residues long. V dropped 1 base and J dropped 5; count of bases not matched to a gene: 5. CDR3 sequence: CSARVLTSGNNEQFF. CDR3 sequence (DNA): TGCAGTGCTAGAGTACTCACTAGCGGGAACAATGAGCAGTTCTTC.

The V gene is TRBV20-1, the J gene TRBJ2-7; 11 bases agree with TRBD2. The germline gives CDR1 DFQATT, CDR2 SNEGSKA (reference sequence). CDR3 length: 16 amino acids. J lost 3 bases, V lost 3 bases, and 10 bases had no gene match. The CDR3 DNA follows: TGCAGTGCTAGTCTAGCGGGAGGAAGCCTACGCTACGAGCAGTACTTC. It codes for CSASLAGGSLRYEQYF.

The V and J genes are TRBV6-5 and TRBJ2-3; 11 nucleotides line up with TRBD2. CDR1 and CDR2 (germline): MNHEY, SVGAGI. This CDR3 region has 18 residues. With V trimmed by 1 base and J by 2 bases, 8 bases remained unmatched. CDR3 DNA sequence: TGTGCCAGCAGTTACTGGTGGCCTAGCGGGGGGCACACAGATACGCAGTATTTT. Translation: CASSYWWPSGGHTDTQYF.

In its sample, this clonotype was seen many times. This sequence joins TRBV5-1 and TRBJ1-2; possible D gene TRBD1, 6 bases. Deletions cut 3 bases from V and 4 bases from J, with 16 bases between. Per germline, CDR1 SGHRS and CDR2 YFSETQ. The CDR3 has 15 amino acids. The CDR3 DNA is TGCGCCAGCAGCTCAGGACAGATCGAAGGCTATGGCTACACCTTC. It encodes CASSSGQIEGYGYTF. Based on the CDR3 plus reference TRBV5-1 and TRBJ1-2, the full variable domain is KAGVTQTPRYLIKTRGQQVTLSCSPISGHRSVSWYQQTPGQGLQFLFEYFSETQRNKGNFPGRFSGRQFSNSRSEMNVSTLELGDSALYLCASSSGQIEGYGYTFGSGTRLTVV.

This chain uses TRBV14 with TRBJ2-5, with unresolved D. V was clipped by 0 bases and J by 1 base, with 9 bases between them. The CDR3 covers 15 residues. The germline V gene has CDR1 SGHDN and CDR2 FVKESK. The CDR3 protein is CASSQDRTLQETQYF. The CDR3 bases are TGTGCCAGCAGCCAAGATAGGACCCTCCAAGAGACCCAGTACTTC.

The chain couples TRBV5-1 to TRBJ2-2, with TRBD2 matching over 8 bases. The CDR3 is made up of 16 amino acids. J lost 6 bases, V lost 4 bases, and 11 bases had no gene match. The germline V gene encodes CDR1 SGHRS and CDR2 YFSETQ. For the CDR3, the DNA is TGCGCCAGCAGCCCTCAAGCGGGGGCGGTCGCCGGGGAGCTGTTTTTT. It is translated as CASSPQAGAVAGELFF.

The chain uses TRBV4-1 and TRBJ2-1; D not certain. The germline V gene has CDR1 MGHRA and CDR2 YSYEKL. The CDR3 length is 11 residues. Trimming left V 4 bases short and J 10 bases short, with 8 bases between. CDR3 sequence: CASSRDTEQFF. The CDR3 region has the DNA TGCGCCAGCAGCCGAGACACAGAGCAGTTCTTC.

In its sample, this clonotype was seen many times. The chain employs TRBV12-3 or TRBV12-4 and TRBJ2-1; D is unclear. The CDR3 has 12 residues. Between the trimmed V and J ends, which lost 4 bases and 6 bases, there was a span of 7 bases. Here the CDR3 reads CASSYSSNEQFF. CDR3 sequence (DNA): TGTGCCAGCAGTTACTCTTCCAATGAGCAGTTCTTC.

This clonotype was counted a few times. The chain recombines TRBV15 with TRBJ1-2, with 7 nucleotides matching TRBD1. V shed 0 bases, J shed 10 bases, and the junction held 8 bases outside the gene matches. CDR1 and CDR2 from the germline V gene are LNHNV and YYDKDF (reference sequence). The CDR3 spans 14 residues. In DNA, the CDR3 is TGTGCCACCAGCAGAGATGGACAGGAGGGAGTCTACACCTTC. This encodes CATSRDGQEGVYTF.

The sample holds a few counts of this clonotype. The chain joins TRBV5-8 to TRBJ2-1, with D tentatively TRBD2 (6 bases). V was shortened by 4 bases and J by 0 bases, with 11 bases between the two germline ends. Germline CDR1 reads SGHTS; CDR2 reads YDEGEE. This CDR3 has 15 residues. The CDR3 sequence: CASSGGWISYNEQFF. In DNA form, the CDR3 reads TGTGCCAGCAGCGGGGGGTGGATCTCCTACAATGAGCAGTTCTTC. Complete variable domain (other parts from reference TRBV5-8 and TRBJ2-1): EAGVTQSPTHLIKTRGQQATLRCSPISGHTSVYWYQQALGLGLQFLLWYDEGEERNRGNFPPRFSGRQFPNYSSELNVNALELEDSALYLCASSGGWISYNEQFFGPGTRLTVL.

The chain couples TRBV20-1 to TRBJ2-3; D is uncertain. Trimming stripped 5 bases from V and 2 bases from J, with 23 bases between. This CDR3 has 17 amino acids. CDR1 and CDR2 (germline): DFQATT, SNEGSKA (reference sequence). CDR3 in amino acids: CSARNLRSPRVTDTQYF. The CDR3 DNA is TGCAGTGCTCGAAACCTTCGGTCACCTCGGGTCACAGATACGCAGTATTTT.

This clonotype occurred a few times. The chain combines TRBV4-1 with TRBJ2-1, with 14 bases that match TRBD2. J gave up 4 bases and V 2 bases, and 7 bases lay outside the gene matches. The CDR3 has 18 amino acids. Germline loops: CDR1 MGHRA, CDR2 YSYEKL. Here the CDR3 DNA reads TGCGCCAGCAGCCAAAGGACTAGCGGGGGGCAAATTTACAATGAGCAGTTCTTC. As protein: CASSQRTSGGQIYNEQFF.

To note about this clonotype: A much larger clonotype is one base distant, so this may be a read error. V and J are TRBV7-3 and TRBJ2-1; D gene ambiguous. Per the germline V gene, CDR1 is SGHTA and CDR2 is FQGTGA. The CDR3 extends over 13 amino acids. Deletions cut 5 bases from V and 6 bases from J, with 11 bases between. The CDR3 region has the DNA TGTGCCAGCAGCCCCGGACCTAGCAATGAGCAGTTCTTC. Translating gives CASSPGPSNEQFF.

This clonotype has just a few counts. The chain is built from TRBV5-1 and TRBJ2-2, with D maybe TRBD2 (5 bases). V dropped 4 bases and J dropped 6 bases, with 13 bases sitting between them. This CDR3 spans 14 amino acids. Germline V CDR1 and CDR2: SGHRS, YFSETQ. Written as DNA, the CDR3 is TGCGCCAGCAGCCCGACCCCGGGGTCCGGGGAGCTGTTTTTT. Residues: CASSPTPGSGELFF.

This clonotype was seen ten or more times. This chain links TRBV30 with TRBJ2-1; no definite D call. Germline V gene lookup returns CDR1 GTSNPN and CDR2 SVGIG (reference sequence). Trimming took 3 bases from V and 4 from J, leaving 4 bases between them. The CDR3 length is 11 residues. The CDR3 here is CAWRGYNEQFF. The CDR3 coding sequence is TGTGCCTGGAGAGGTTACAATGAGCAGTTCTTC.

This clonotype was seen at least ten times. V gene TRBV12-3 or TRBV12-4 combines with J gene TRBJ2-7, with D perhaps TRBD1 (5 bases). The CDR3 is 14 amino acids. V lost 4 bases, J lost 5 bases, and 15 bases lay in between. In DNA, the CDR3 is TGTGCCAGCAGTTATGGACACTCCTTAAACGAGCAGTACTTC. It is translated as CASSYGHSLNEQYF.

This clonotype was seen a handful of times. The chain uses TRBV20-1 and TRBJ2-1; the match to TRBD2 covers 7 bases. CDR3 size: 14 residues. V was clipped by 7 bases and J by 4 bases; unmatched bases: 10. From germline, CDR1 is DFQATT and CDR2 SNEGSKA (reference sequence). CDR3 DNA: TGCAGTGTAAGGGGAGGGTTCCCATACAATGAGCAGTTCTTC. Encoded protein: CSVRGGFPYNEQFF.

This clonotype showed up many times. The chain carries TRBV3-1 and TRBJ2-3; D is perhaps TRBD1 (7 bases). V was shortened by 6 bases and J by 5 bases, with 18 bases between the two germline ends. The CDR3 is 15 amino acids. Germline CDR1 LGHDT, CDR2 YNNKEL (reference sequence). The chain's CDR3 is CASSRRGLAKDTQYF. CDR3 DNA: TGTGCCAGCAGTCGAAGGGGGCTAGCGAAAGATACGCAGTATTTT.

This clonotype was counted at least ten times. This chain links TRBV11-1 with TRBJ2-1, with D hard to call. Germline V lookup: CDR1 SGHAT, CDR2 FQDESV (reference sequence). The CDR3 extends over 15 amino acids. V was pared by 8 bases and J by 9 bases, with 23 bases between. The CDR3 is CASSEFSPITSEQFF. The CDR3 DNA is TGTGCCAGCTCCGAATTTTCCCCCATAACTTCTGAGCAGTTCTTC.

This clonotype has more than one count but fewer than ten. The chain has TRBV10-3 and TRBJ2-5, with TRBD2 matching over 8 bases. Losses at the gene ends were 10 bases for V and 2 bases for J; bases not matched to a gene: 9. From germline, CDR1 is ENHRY and CDR2 SYGVKD. This CDR3 has 14 amino acids. Here the CDR3 DNA reads TGTGCCACTGACCGGGGGGGGGCGCAAGAGACCCAGTACTTC. Translation: CATDRGGAQETQYF.

The rearrangement joins TRBV11-2 to TRBJ1-2, with D possibly TRBD1 on 6 matching bases. This CDR3 spans 15 amino acids. Trimming pared 0 bases from V and 7 bases from J, leaving 15 bases between. Germline V gene lookup returns CDR1 SGHAT and CDR2 FQNNGV. CDR3 DNA sequence: TGTGCCAGCAGCTTAGAGGCGGGGGCGCTTGGTGGCTACACCTTC. Amino acid sequence: CASSLEAGALGGYTF.

The chain combines TRBV12-3 or TRBV12-4 with TRBJ2-5; 10 bases are a match to TRBD2. This CDR3 has 14 residues. The V segment lost 6 bases and the J segment 2 bases; nucleotides outside the gene matches: 3. CDR3 bases: TGTGCCAGCAGGGGAGCGGGAGGGCAAGAGACCCAGTACTTC. It encodes CASRGAGGQETQYF.